A single sample is the source of the 9 T cell receptor beta chains below, sequenced in a study of tissue T cells after allogeneic stem cell transplantation. Here immunoSEQ multiplex PCR was the method, and the copy in TCRdb shows in-frame clones only, minus some. The table records roughly 5,000 clones, around 47% of them present only once. Time point defined: mouse harvest day 7 after allogeneic transplant. Tail vein injection delivered 10^7 T-cell-depleted bone marrow cells and 10^6 splenic CD5+ T cells. The sample comprised skin. The receptors stem from a female BALB/c mouse given C57BL/6 T cells with graft-versus-host disease after an allogeneic hematopoietic cell transplant.

This clone occurred once. Germline and genes: mouse. Read sequence stops 1 residue before the CDR3 end, and the germline J gene provides the missing end. The rearrangement links TRBV26 to TRBJ1-1; TRBD1 might be the D (6 bases). CDR3 length: 11 amino acids. Germline values: CDR1 KGHPV, CDR2 FQNQEV (reference sequence). V dropped 3 bases and J dropped 7 bases, with 6 bases sitting between them. The CDR3 loop is CASSLQGEVFF. Incomplete CDR3 DNA: TGTGCCAGCAGTCTACAGGGAGAAGTCTTC. The full variable domain, its missing parts supplied by reference TRBV26 and TRBJ1-1, is NSKVIQTPRYLVKGQGQKAKMRCIPEKGHPVVFWYQQNKNNEFKFLINFQNQEVLQQIDMTEKRFSAECPSNSPCSLEIQSSEAGDSALYLCASSLQGEVFFGKGTRLTVV.

Turning to this clone: Gene names follow the mouse nomenclature. The DNA ends 1 residue before the CDR3 does, and the rest of the CDR3 is filled in from the germline J gene. The chain links TRBV15 to TRBJ2-5, with D possibly being TRBD1 (6 bases). Trimming took 4 bases from V and 6 from J, leaving 8 bases between them. This CDR3 has 12 residues. Germline CDR1 is SGHND and CDR2 is FRSKSL. CDR3 sequence reads: CASSSRGDTQYF. CDR3 DNA (partial): TGTGCCAGCAGTTCCAGGGGCGACACCCAGTAC.

Remarks on this clone: These gene names are mouse names. The CDR3 goes on 1 residue after the read ends, and that part is filled in from the germline J gene. This chain uses TRBV3 with TRBJ1-3; D is perhaps TRBD1 (6 bases). The CDR3 is 15 amino acids. The V gene's germline CDR1 is SNHLY and CDR2 FYNGKV (reference sequence). Trimming shortened V by 1 base and J by 0 bases, and 7 bases separated the two germline ends. The CDR3 loop reads CASSLGGLSGNTLYF. CDR3 DNA (partial): TGTGCCAGCAGCTTAGGGGGGCTTTCTGGAAATACGCTCTAT. The whole variable domain, remainder taken from reference TRBV3 and TRBJ1-3, is GPKVLQIPSHQIIDMGQMVTLNCDPVSNHLYFYWYKQILGQQMEFLVNFYNGKVMEKSKLFKDQFSVERPDGSYFTLKIQPTALEDSAVYFCASSLGGLSGNTLYFGEGSRLIVV.

About this clone itself: The genes and germline here are from mouse. Read coverage stops 1 residue before the CDR3 terminus; the germline J gene supplies the remainder. The V call is TRBV19, the J call TRBJ1-2, with D hard to call. The CDR3 covers 14 residues. Germline V gene sequence: CDR1 FNHDT, CDR2 SITEND (reference sequence). The V and J ends lost 0 bases and 0 bases respectively, with 6 bases between them. The CDR3 loop reads CASSIDRANSDYTF. The CDR3 DNA, read in part, is TGTGCCAGCAGTATAGACAGAGCAAACTCCGACTACACC.

Worth noting for this clone: The genes and germline here are from mouse. The read halts 1 residue ahead of the CDR3 end, with the missing end drawn from the germline J gene. The J gene is TRBJ1-2, the V gene TRBV26; D is uncertain. CDR3 length equals 12 residues. V dropped 3 bases and J dropped 2 bases, with 4 bases sitting between them. CDR1 and CDR2 (germline): KGHPV, FQNQEV (reference sequence). CDR3 amino acids: CASSLQNSDYTF. CDR3 bases read: TGTGCCAGCAGTCTCCAGAACTCCGACTACACC.

As for this clone: Here the gene names and germline are mouse. From the germline J gene comes the end of the CDR3, since the read stops 1 residue before it. The rearrangement uses TRBV26 and TRBJ1-5, with D perhaps TRBD1 (5 bases). Trimming cost V 6 bases and J 0 bases, with 6 bases left between them. The CDR3 extends over 13 amino acids. Germline CDR1 and CDR2: KGHPV and FQNQEV (reference sequence). The part of the CDR3 DNA that was read is TGTGCCAGCAGGGACAATAACAACCAGGCTCCGCTT. This sequence encodes CASRDNNNQAPL. The whole CDR3 protein reads CASRDNNNQAPLF.

Concerning this clone: The gene names given are mouse names. The read ends 1 residue shy of where the CDR3 ends; the end is completed using the germline J gene. The chain recombines TRBV26 with TRBJ2-5; 7 nucleotides match TRBD1. The junction had 6 bases not matched to a gene; V was cut back by 3 bases and J by 3 bases. The germline V gene encodes CDR1 KGHPV and CDR2 FQNQEV (reference sequence). The CDR3 runs 15 residues. Partial CDR3 DNA: TGTGCCAGCAGTCTCACCGGGACAGTTCAAGACACCCAGTAC. Its protein product is CASSLTGTVQDTQY. The full CDR3 protein reads CASSLTGTVQDTQYF.

This clone is medium-sized (0.01 to 0.1%). Genes here carry mouse names. Sequencing ends 1 residue short of the CDR3 end; the germline J gene provides the rest. The chain recombines TRBV26 with TRBJ1-1; maybe TRBD1 (6 bases). CDR3 size: 14 residues. The germline CDR1 and CDR2 sequences are KGHPV and FQNQEV (reference sequence). V lost 5 bases to trimming and J lost 3 bases, with 13 bases between them. The covered CDR3 bases are TGTGCCAGCAGTTTCAGGGAGGGGGACACAGAAGTCTTC. Its translation: CASSFREGDTEVF. The CDR3, in full, reads CASSFREGDTEVFF.

With regard to this clone: Germline and genes: mouse. The CDR3 extends 1 residue past the end of the read, so its final part is completed from the germline J gene. The chain links TRBV26 to TRBJ1-4; TRBD1 might be the D (6 bases). V was clipped by 4 bases and J by 3 bases, with 12 bases between them. Germline-derived CDR1 and CDR2 are KGHPV and FQNQEV (reference sequence). The CDR3 totals 15 residues. This CDR3 is CASSQQGRANERLFF. The part of the CDR3 DNA that was read is TGTGCCAGCAGTCAACAGGGACGGGCCAACGAAAGATTATTT.